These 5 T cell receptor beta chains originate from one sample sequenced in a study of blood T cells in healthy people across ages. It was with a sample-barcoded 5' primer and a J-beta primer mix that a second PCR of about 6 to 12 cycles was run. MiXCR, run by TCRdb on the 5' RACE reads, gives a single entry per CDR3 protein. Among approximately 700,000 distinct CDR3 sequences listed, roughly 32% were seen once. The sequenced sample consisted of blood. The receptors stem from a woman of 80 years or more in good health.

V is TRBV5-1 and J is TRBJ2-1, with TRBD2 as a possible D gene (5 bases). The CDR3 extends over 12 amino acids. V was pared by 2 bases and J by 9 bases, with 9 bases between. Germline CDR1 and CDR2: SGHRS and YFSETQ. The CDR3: CASSLSTTEQFF. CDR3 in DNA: TGCGCCAGCAGCTTATCGACTACTGAGCAGTTCTTC.

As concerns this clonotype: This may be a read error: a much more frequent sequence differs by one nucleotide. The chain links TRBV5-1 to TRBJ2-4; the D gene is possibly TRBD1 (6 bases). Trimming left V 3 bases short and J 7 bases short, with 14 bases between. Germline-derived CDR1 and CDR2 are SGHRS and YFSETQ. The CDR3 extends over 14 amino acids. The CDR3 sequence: CASSWAGEGNIQYF. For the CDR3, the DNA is TGCGCCAGCAGCTGGGCAGGGGAAGGGAACATTCAGTACTTC.

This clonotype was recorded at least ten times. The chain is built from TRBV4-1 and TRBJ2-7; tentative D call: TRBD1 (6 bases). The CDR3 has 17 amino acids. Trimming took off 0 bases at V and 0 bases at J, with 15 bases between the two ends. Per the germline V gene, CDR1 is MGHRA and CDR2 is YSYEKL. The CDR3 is CASSQDLGRGSSYEQYF. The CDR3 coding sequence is TGCGCCAGCAGCCAAGATCTAGGTAGGGGGAGCTCCTACGAGCAGTACTTC.

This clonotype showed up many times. The DNA for the CDR3 is TGTGCCAGCAGCTGGACTAGCGGGGGGGCAGGTGGGACGCAGTATTTT. This gives the protein CASSWTSGGAGGTQYF. This chain links TRBV5-6 with TRBJ2-3; TRBD2 matches at 15 bases. The trim removed 3 bases at V and 9 bases at J, leaving 8 bases unmatched. CDR1 is SGHDT and CDR2 is YYEEEE in the germline V gene. There are 16 residues in the CDR3.

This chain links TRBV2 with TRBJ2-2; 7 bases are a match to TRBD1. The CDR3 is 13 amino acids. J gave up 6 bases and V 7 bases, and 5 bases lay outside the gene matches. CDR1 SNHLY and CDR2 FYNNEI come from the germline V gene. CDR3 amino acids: CASTGQAAGELFF. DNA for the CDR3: TGTGCCAGCACCGGACAGGCAGCCGGGGAGCTGTTTTTT.